The 17 T cell receptor beta chains reported below all come from one sample, sequenced in a study of blood T cell repertoires in COVID-19. Using immunoSEQ multiplex PCR, the repertoire was profiled, and TCRdb retains in-frame clones only, with some absent. The sample includes approximately 81,000 clones, 75% to 90% of them seen just once. The specimen was peripheral blood. These receptors were obtained from a man aged 65 to 79 with active or convalescent COVID-19.

The DNA for the CDR3 is TGTGCCAGCCGCAAAGAACAGACAGTGAACACTGAAGCTTTCTTT. Amino acid sequence: CASRKEQTVNTEAFF. This rearrangement joins TRBV5-6 to TRBJ1-1; D may be TRBD1 (5 bases). The CDR3 extends over 15 amino acids. Germline values: CDR1 SGHDT, CDR2 YYEEEE. V was cut by 7 bases and J by 0 bases, with 16 bases left in between.

This clone was observed once. The chain employs TRBV5-1 and TRBJ2-2; tentative D call: TRBD1 (6 bases). CDR1 and CDR2 from the germline V gene are SGHRS and YFSETQ. The CDR3 contains 17 residues. V was clipped by 1 base and J by 2 bases, with 15 bases between them. CDR3 coding DNA: TGCGCCAGCAGCTTGATGGAGTCAGGGGTTAACACCGGGGAGCTGTTTTTT. It yields the protein CASSLMESGVNTGELFF.

This rearrangement joins TRBV30 to TRBJ1-2; no definite D call. Germline CDR1 GTSNPN, CDR2 SVGIG (reference sequence). V dropped 3 bases and J dropped 2 bases, with 7 bases sitting between them. The CDR3 length is 12 residues. CDR3 in DNA: TGTGCCTGGAGCCCACTCAACTATGGCTACACCTTC. Its translation is CAWSPLNYGYTF.

The chain uses TRBV19 and TRBJ2-2; perhaps TRBD1 as D (5 bases). There are 16 residues in the CDR3. Trimming removed 5 bases at V and 0 bases at J, with 13 bases between. Germline CDR1 and CDR2: LNHDA and SQIVND (reference sequence). CDR3 amino acids: CASSYDSTSNTGELFF. CDR3 sequence (DNA): TGTGCCAGTAGTTATGACAGCACATCGAACACCGGGGAGCTGTTTTTT.

The J gene is TRBJ2-2, the V gene TRBV6-2 or TRBV6-3; 7 positions match TRBD1. Losses at the gene ends were 0 bases for V and 15 bases for J; bases not matched to a gene: 4. The CDR3 loop spans 12 amino acids. Germline V gene sequence: CDR1 MNHEY, CDR2 SVGEGT. In nucleotides, the CDR3 is TGTGCCAGCAGTTACTCAGGGGGCGGTTTGTTTTTT. It is translated as CASSYSGGGLFF.

The chain employs TRBV29-1 and TRBJ1-2, with D hard to call. Germline values: CDR1 SQVTM, CDR2 ANQGSEA. The CDR3 has 11 amino acids. V was pared by 2 bases and J by 7 bases, with 8 bases between. Here the CDR3 DNA reads TGCAGCGTTGAAAAGGAGTCTGGCTACACCTTC. Its translation: CSVEKESGYTF.

The V gene is TRBV6-2 or TRBV6-3, the J gene TRBJ1-1, with D possibly TRBD1 on 6 matching bases. The CDR3 spans 14 residues. Trimming removed 2 bases at V and 7 bases at J, with 14 bases between. Per germline, CDR1 MNHEY and CDR2 SVGEGT. The CDR3 loop reads CASSYQRQAHEAFF. The CDR3 DNA is TGTGCCAGCAGTTACCAAAGACAGGCCCATGAAGCTTTCTTT.

This chain uses TRBV6-5 with TRBJ2-5; no firm D call. Trimming cost V 6 bases and J 1 base, with 12 bases left between them. CDR1 MNHEY and CDR2 SVGAGI come from the germline V gene. This CDR3 region has 14 residues. CDR3 in amino acids: CASSPPGGQETQYF. CDR3 nucleotide sequence: TGTGCCAGCAGCCCACCCGGTGGCCAAGAGACCCAGTACTTC.

The chain has TRBV29-1 and TRBJ1-3; a possible D gene is TRBD1 (5 bases). Germline-derived CDR1 and CDR2 are SQVTM and ANQGSEA. The CDR3 consists of 13 residues. V was shortened by 4 bases and J by 4 bases, with 11 bases between the two germline ends. This CDR3 is CSVGQQEGNTIYF. The CDR3 DNA sequence: TGCAGCGTTGGACAGCAAGAAGGAAACACCATATATTTT.

The rearrangement links TRBV28 to TRBJ2-4, with TRBD2 matching 7 bases. V lost 4 bases to trimming and J lost 8 bases; unmatched junction nucleotides: 11. From germline, CDR1 is MDHEN and CDR2 SYDVKM. The CDR3 is 15 residues long. The CDR3 region has the DNA TGTGCCAGCAGTTCCCTAGGTCTGGCGGGGGACATTCAGTACTTC. It is translated as CASSSLGLAGDIQYF.

This clone was counted a single time. V is TRBV4-3 and J is TRBJ2-7; 7 bases map to TRBD1. This CDR3 is 16 amino acids long. The ends lost 2 bases at V and 0 bases at J; junction bases unmatched: 7. Germline CDR1 reads LGHNA; CDR2 reads YSLEER. The CDR3 region is CASSQRDSLSSYEQYF. CDR3 nucleotides: TGCGCCAGCAGCCAACGGGACAGCTTAAGCTCCTACGAGCAGTACTTC.

J is TRBJ2-1 and V is TRBV20-1; D possibly corresponds to TRBD2 (5 bases). CDR1 and CDR2 from the germline V gene are DFQATT and SNEGSKA (reference sequence). V lost 3 bases, J lost 6 bases, and 21 bases lay in between. The CDR3 has 16 amino acids. The CDR3, as DNA: TGCAGTGCTAGTAATGAGGGCAGAAGGGCTAGCAATGAGCAGTTCTTC. Its translation is CSASNEGRRASNEQFF.

The chain carries TRBV10-3 and TRBJ1-5, with D unclear. Per germline, CDR1 ENHRY and CDR2 SYGVKD. This CDR3 comprises 15 residues. Trimming cost V 0 bases and J 5 bases, with 11 bases left between them. CDR3 nucleotide sequence: TGTGCCATCAGTGAGTCAGAGGCCATCTATCAGCCCCAGCATTTT. This codes for CAISESEAIYQPQHF.

This chain joins TRBV5-5 and TRBJ1-1; D is unresolved. Trimming shortened V by 1 base and J by 0 bases, and 4 bases separated the two germline ends. This CDR3 contains 13 residues. Germline V gene lookup returns CDR1 SGHKS and CDR2 YYEKEE (reference sequence). The CDR3 DNA sequence: TGTGCCAGCAGCTTGACGGTGAACACTGAAGCTTTCTTT. It codes for CASSLTVNTEAFF.

The count of this clone is one. The gene calls are TRBV12-5 and TRBJ1-2; D unresolved. Germline V gene sequence: CDR1 LGHNT, CDR2 FRNRAP. The CDR3 sequence is 16 residues long. The V end was cut by 3 bases, the J end by 7 bases, with 21 bases between. The CDR3 nucleotides are TGTGCTAGTGGTTTATTTCTCGGGCGGGGATATGGTGGCTACACCTTC. Its protein is CASGLFLGRGYGGYTF.

The chain recombines TRBV9 with TRBJ2-5, with 7 bases aligning to TRBD1. Germline trimming cut 6 bases from V and 5 bases from J; bases unmatched to any gene: 10. CDR3 size: 14 residues. Germline values: CDR1 SGDLS, CDR2 YYNGEE. The CDR3 protein is CASTKTGDWETQYF. CDR3 bases: TGTGCCAGCACCAAAACAGGGGATTGGGAGACCCAGTACTTC.

The V gene is TRBV6-5, the J gene TRBJ1-6, with unresolved D. Germline CDR1 reads MNHEY; CDR2 reads SVGAGI. This CDR3 spans 14 amino acids. Between the trimmed V and J ends, which lost 8 bases and 0 bases, there was a span of 8 bases. CDR3 amino acids: CASAESSYNSPLHF. The CDR3 nucleotides are TGTGCCAGCGCGGAGAGCTCCTATAATTCACCCCTCCACTTT.